Listed below are T cell receptor beta chains from one sample, sequenced in a study of STAT5B mutations in CD4+ large granular lymphocyte leukemia. Libraries were prepared by immunoSEQ multiplex PCR; TCRdb keeps only in-frame clonotypes and omits some of them. The table has 23,000 or so clones, around 72% seen once. The sequenced sample was CD4+ T cells from blood buffy coats. These receptors were obtained from a human donor in good health. CDR3s include the opening cysteine and the closing phenylalanine or tryptophan. D genes are given only for firm matches. Clone size is given for some rows only: seen once, a few or many times, or a class if the clone is expanded.

>TRBJ2-1|-|TRBD1|TRBV7-2
TGTGCCAGCAGCAACAGGGGGAGAGTCTCCTACAATGAGCAGTTCTTC
CASSNRGRVSYNEQFF
>TRBJ1-6|few|-|TRBV7-6
TGTGCCAGCAGCTTAGGACGGGGGGTTGACTCACCCCTCCACTTT
CASSLGRGVDSPLHF
>TRBJ1-5|-|TRBD1|TRBV30
TGTGCCTGCCGCACAGGGGTCAATCAGCCCCAGCATTTT
CACRTGVNQPQHF
>TRBJ1-6|-|TRBD1|TRBV10-3
TGTGCCATCAGTGATTCGGGACAGAACTCCTATAATTCACCCCTCCACTTT
CAISDSGQNSYNSPLHF